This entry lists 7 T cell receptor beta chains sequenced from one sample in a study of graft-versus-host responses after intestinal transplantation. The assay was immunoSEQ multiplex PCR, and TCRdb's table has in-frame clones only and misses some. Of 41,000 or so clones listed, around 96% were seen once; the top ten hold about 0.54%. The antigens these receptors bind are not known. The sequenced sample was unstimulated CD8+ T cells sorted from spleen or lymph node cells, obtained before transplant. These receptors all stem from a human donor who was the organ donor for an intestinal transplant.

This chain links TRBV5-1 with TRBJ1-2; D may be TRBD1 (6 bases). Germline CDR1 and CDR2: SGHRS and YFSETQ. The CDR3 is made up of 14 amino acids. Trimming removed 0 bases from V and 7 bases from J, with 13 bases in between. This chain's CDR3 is CASSLEQGNRGYTF. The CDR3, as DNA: TGCGCCAGCAGCTTGGAGCAGGGGAATCGTGGCTACACCTTC.

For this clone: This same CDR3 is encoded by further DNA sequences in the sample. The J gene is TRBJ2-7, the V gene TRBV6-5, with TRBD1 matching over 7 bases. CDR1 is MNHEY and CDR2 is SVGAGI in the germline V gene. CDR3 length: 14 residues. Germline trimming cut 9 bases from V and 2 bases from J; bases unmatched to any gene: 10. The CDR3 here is CASTRQGPPYEQYF. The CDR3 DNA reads TGTGCCAGTACCCGACAGGGACCTCCCTACGAGCAGTACTTC.

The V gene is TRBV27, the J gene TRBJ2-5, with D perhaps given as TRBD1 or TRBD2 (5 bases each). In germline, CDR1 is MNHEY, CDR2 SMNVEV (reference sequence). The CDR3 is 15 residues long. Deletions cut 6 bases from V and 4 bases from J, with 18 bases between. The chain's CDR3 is CASRLGTSYRETQYF. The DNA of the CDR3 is TGTGCCAGCAGGCTCGGGACGTCTTATCGAGAGACCCAGTACTTC.

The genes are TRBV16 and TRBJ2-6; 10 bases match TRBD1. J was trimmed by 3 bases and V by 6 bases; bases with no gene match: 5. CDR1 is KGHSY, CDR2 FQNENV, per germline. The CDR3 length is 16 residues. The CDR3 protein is CASSYGTGVGANVLTF. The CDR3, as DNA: TGTGCCAGCAGTTACGGGACAGGGGTTGGGGCCAACGTCCTGACTTTC. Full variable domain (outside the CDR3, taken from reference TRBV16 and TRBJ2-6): GEEVAQTPKHLVRGEGQKAKLYCAPIKGHSYVFWYQQVLKNEFKFLISFQNENVFDETGMPKERFSAKCLPNSPCSLEIQATKLEDSAVYFCASSYGTGVGANVLTFGAGSRLTVL.

The CDR3 DNA is TGTGCCAGCAGCCTCGGGACGGGGAACACTGAAGCTTTCTTT. It encodes CASSLGTGNTEAFF. V usage is TRBV9 and J usage is TRBJ1-1; weak D call: TRBD1 (5 bases). The V end lost 4 bases, the J end lost 1 base, and 11 bases lay between the germline ends. Germline CDR1 SGDLS, CDR2 YYNGEE. The CDR3 length is 14 residues. The full variable domain, with the rest looked up from reference TRBV9 and TRBJ1-1, is DSGVTQTPKHLITATGQRVTLRCSPRSGDLSVYWYQQSLDQGLQFLIQYYNGEERAKGNILERFSAQQFPDLHSELNLSSLELGDSALYFCASSLGTGNTEAFFGQGTRLTVV.

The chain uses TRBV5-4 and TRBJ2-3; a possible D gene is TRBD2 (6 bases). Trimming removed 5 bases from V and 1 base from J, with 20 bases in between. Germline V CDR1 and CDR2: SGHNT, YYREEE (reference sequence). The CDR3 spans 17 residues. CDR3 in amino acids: CASRVGLRDSRTDTQYF. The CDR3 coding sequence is TGTGCCAGCAGGGTGGGGTTGCGGGACTCCCGCACAGATACGCAGTATTTT.

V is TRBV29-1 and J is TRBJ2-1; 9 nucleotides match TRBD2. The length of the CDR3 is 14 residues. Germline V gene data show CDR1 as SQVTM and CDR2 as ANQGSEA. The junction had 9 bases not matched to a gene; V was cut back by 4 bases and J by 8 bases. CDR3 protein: CSVGWLAGKYEQFF. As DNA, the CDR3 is TGCAGCGTTGGGTGGCTAGCGGGGAAATATGAGCAGTTCTTC.